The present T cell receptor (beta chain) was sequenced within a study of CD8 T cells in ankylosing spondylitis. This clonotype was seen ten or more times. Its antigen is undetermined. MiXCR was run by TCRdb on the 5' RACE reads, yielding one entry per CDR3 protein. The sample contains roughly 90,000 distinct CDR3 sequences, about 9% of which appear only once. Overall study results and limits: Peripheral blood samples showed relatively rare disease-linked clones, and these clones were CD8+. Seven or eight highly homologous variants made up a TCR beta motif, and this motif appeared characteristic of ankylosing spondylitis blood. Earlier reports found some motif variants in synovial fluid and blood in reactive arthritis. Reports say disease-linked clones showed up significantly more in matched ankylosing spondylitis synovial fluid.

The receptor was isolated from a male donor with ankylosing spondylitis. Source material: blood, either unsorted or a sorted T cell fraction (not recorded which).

In DNA form, the CDR3 reads TGTGCCAGCAGCTCACCGGGATTAACCTACGAGCAGTACTTC. Its protein is CASSSPGLTYEQYF. V gene TRBV11-2 combines with J gene TRBJ2-7; tentatively, D is TRBD2 (5 bases). The CDR3 extends over 14 amino acids. Looked up from germline, CDR1 is SGHAT and CDR2 is FQNNGV. V dropped 4 bases and J dropped 2 bases, with 12 bases sitting between them.